The clone carrying this TCR beta chain has a handful of counts. The entry originates in a study of blood T cells in healthy people across ages. Sample-barcoded 5' priming and a J-beta primer mix drove a second PCR of 7 to 11 cycles. TCRdb processed the 5' RACE reads anew with MiXCR; each CDR3 protein has one entry. The sample yields hundreds of thousands of distinct CDR3 sequences, 58% seen once. The ends lost 6 bases at V and 5 bases at J; junction bases unmatched: 14. Germline V gene sequence: CDR1 MNHEY, CDR2 SMNVEV (reference sequence). CDR3 length: 16 amino acids. Sequenced input: blood. The chain joins TRBV27 to TRBJ2-5; 8 bases match TRBD1. This receptor was identified in a man aged 25 to 40 in good health. The CDR3 bases are TGTGCCAGCAGCCCTTCGACAGGGGAAATTGTGGAGACCCAGTACTTC. This codes for CASSPSTGEIVETQYF.